Below, 29 T cell receptor beta chains from the same sample are listed, as sequenced in a study of T cells expressing NK-cell markers. Following a re-call of the 5' RACE reads, TCRdb has one entry per CDR3 protein and lacks DNA. This sample's table has approximately 440,000 distinct CDR3 sequences. The sample was blood T cells: a sorted CD56 or NKG2C T cell subset, CD4+ or CD8+ T cells, or bulk PBMC T cells (not recorded which). These TCRs come from a woman aged 45-65 years in good health.

The chain carries TRBV7-7 and TRBJ2-5; TCRdb names TRBD1, which stays unverified in the absence of DNA. Germline V gene data show CDR1 as SSHAT and CDR2 as FNYEAQ (reference sequence). The CDR3 runs 15 residues. The CDR3: CASALRGRKQETQYF.

This rearrangement joins TRBV10-2 to TRBJ2-3. Germline-derived CDR1 and CDR2 are WSHSY and SAAADI. The CDR3 spans 12 residues. The CDR3 sequence is CASGSSQDTQYF.

The chain links TRBV10-2 to TRBJ2-1; the D call of TRBD2 rests on TCRdb alone, since no DNA is present to check it. This CDR3 has 14 amino acids. Germline CDR1 WSHSY, CDR2 SAAADI. CDR3 sequence: CASRTGTSYNEQFF.

The genes are TRBV7-2 and TRBJ2-5; TCRdb lists TRBD2, though no DNA is available to test this call. The CDR3 consists of 16 residues. Germline CDR1 reads SGHTA; CDR2 reads FQGNSA. The CDR3 spells CASSALAGRQLETQYF.

CDR3 amino acids: CASSPGLAVYNEQFF. The chain carries TRBV5-1 and TRBJ2-1; TCRdb names TRBD2, which stays unverified in the absence of DNA. The CDR3 spans 15 residues. Germline V lookup: CDR1 SGHRS, CDR2 YFSETQ.

CDR3 sequence reads: CASSKGTRSTDTQYF. The V call is TRBV19, the J call TRBJ2-3; TCRdb calls TRBD2, which cannot be checked without DNA. The germline V gene encodes CDR1 LNHDA and CDR2 SQIVND (reference sequence). The CDR3 has 15 amino acids.

V and J are TRBV11-2 and TRBJ2-3; TCRdb's D call, TRBD1, is unchecked because there is no DNA. The CDR3 covers 15 residues. Germline CDR1 is SGHAT and CDR2 is FQNNGV. This chain's CDR3 is CASSFVQGSTDTQYF.

This chain uses TRBV5-1 with TRBJ2-1; the D gene TCRdb calls, TRBD1, cannot be checked with no DNA. The CDR3 length is 15 residues. Germline assignment: CDR1 SGHRS and CDR2 YFSETQ. The CDR3 loop is CASSPDPRGYNEQFF. Variable domain in full (rest from reference TRBV5-1 and TRBJ2-1): KAGVTQTPRYLIKTRGQQVTLSCSPISGHRSVSWYQQTPGQGLQFLFEYFSETQRNKGNFPGRFSGRQFSNSRSEMNVSTLELGDSALYLCASSPDPRGYNEQFFGPGTRLTVL.

The chain joins TRBV7-6 to TRBJ2-3; TCRdb names TRBD1, which stays unverified in the absence of DNA. The CDR3 is 17 residues long. Germline V gives CDR1 SGHVS, CDR2 FNYEAQ. The CDR3 sequence is CASSSRPKGGQTDTQYF.

This chain uses TRBV12-3 or TRBV12-4 with TRBJ2-5; TCRdb selects TRBD2, and the lack of DNA leaves this call unchecked. The CDR3 is made up of 17 amino acids. CDR3 protein: CASSLGILAGVLETQYF.

The chain is built from TRBV7-2 and TRBJ2-7; absent DNA, TCRdb's TRBD1 call cannot be checked. Germline CDR1 SGHTA, CDR2 FQGNSA. The CDR3 sequence is 13 residues long. This CDR3 reads CASSPRGGYEQYF.

The chain recombines TRBV12-3 or TRBV12-4 with TRBJ2-7; the D gene TCRdb calls, TRBD2, cannot be checked with no DNA. The CDR3 is 12 residues long. The CDR3 here is CASSLPSIWQYF.

The chain has TRBV5-1 and TRBJ2-2. Germline V gene data show CDR1 as SGHRS and CDR2 as YFSETQ. CDR3 length: 17 residues. CDR3 loop: CASSLLVRSSNTGELFF.

The J gene is TRBJ2-5, the V gene TRBV12-3 or TRBV12-4; as DNA is missing, the TRBD2 call by TCRdb cannot be tested. The CDR3 extends over 17 amino acids. The CDR3 protein is CASTFTLGGGFQETQYF.

V usage is TRBV7-8 and J usage is TRBJ2-1; TCRdb outputs TRBD2, but without DNA this stays unchecked. CDR3 length: 15 amino acids. Per germline, CDR1 SGHVS and CDR2 FQNEAQ. CDR3 protein: CASSTPTADGRFWFF.

V gene TRBV13 combines with J gene TRBJ2-1. The germline V gene has CDR1 PRHDT and CDR2 FYEKMQ (reference sequence). The CDR3 runs 14 residues. The chain's CDR3 is CASSLKVSYNEQFF.

The rearrangement joins TRBV20-1 to TRBJ2-3; TCRdb's D call of TRBD2 is untestable without DNA. CDR1 DFQATT and CDR2 SNEGSKA come from the germline V gene (reference sequence). CDR3 size: 15 residues. The chain's CDR3 is CSARVTSGIGDTQYF.

The chain carries TRBV14 and TRBJ2-3; the TRBD2 assignment by TCRdb is unverifiable without DNA. The CDR3 covers 16 residues. Germline V gives CDR1 SGHDN, CDR2 FVKESK. The chain's CDR3 is CASSQAFSGSGNTQYF.

The chain carries TRBV2 and TRBJ1-1; TCRdb proposes TRBD1, but this gene call is untestable without DNA. CDR1 is SNHLY and CDR2 is FYNNEI in the germline V gene. The CDR3 contains 14 residues. The CDR3 sequence: CASSVGTGVSEAFF.

The CDR3: CASSSGVLYQETQYF. The J gene is TRBJ2-5, the V gene TRBV27. CDR3 length equals 15 residues. CDR1 is MNHEY and CDR2 is SMNVEV in the germline V gene (reference sequence).

The V call is TRBV4-1, the J call TRBJ1-3. This CDR3 is built from 15 residues. Germline CDR1 reads MGHRA; CDR2 reads YSYEKL. CDR3 sequence reads: CASSHPARDGNTIYF.

The rearrangement joins TRBV4-1 to TRBJ2-5; TCRdb's D call, TRBD1, is unchecked because there is no DNA. The CDR3 is 14 residues long. Germline V gives CDR1 MGHRA, CDR2 YSYEKL. The CDR3 spells CASSRQTGWETQYF.

The chain employs TRBV7-9 and TRBJ2-1; the D call from TCRdb, TRBD2, cannot be confirmed without DNA. The CDR3 extends over 19 amino acids. The germline CDR1 and CDR2 sequences are SEHNR and FQNEAQ (reference sequence). This CDR3 is CASSRLAGGRTRDHNEQFF.

The rearrangement uses TRBV12-5 and TRBJ2-2; the D call from TCRdb, TRBD2, cannot be confirmed without DNA. The CDR3 sequence is 15 residues long. The germline V gene has CDR1 LGHNT and CDR2 FRNRAP. The CDR3: CATRSGRASPGELFF.

CDR3: CASSLGWQGYEQYF. This rearrangement joins TRBV11-3 to TRBJ2-7; TCRdb lists TRBD1, though no DNA is available to test this call. The length of the CDR3 is 14 residues. Germline V gene lookup returns CDR1 SGHNT and CDR2 YENEEA.

The V gene is TRBV29-1, the J gene TRBJ1-1; TCRdb's D gene call, TRBD1, goes unchecked for lack of DNA. CDR1 is SQVTM and CDR2 is ANQGSEA in the germline V gene. The CDR3 loop spans 14 amino acids. CDR3 region: CSVLLDSMNTEAFF.

The rearrangement links TRBV7-7 to TRBJ2-5; TCRdb's D gene call, TRBD1, goes unchecked for lack of DNA. Germline V gene data show CDR1 as SSHAT and CDR2 as FNYEAQ (reference sequence). CDR3 size: 15 residues. The CDR3 loop is CASSLGDRMGETQYF.

The CDR3 is CASGFETGNTEAFF. The chain combines TRBV12-5 with TRBJ1-1; TCRdb indicates TRBD1, and absent DNA this call remains unverified. This CDR3 has 14 residues. The germline V gene encodes CDR1 LGHNT and CDR2 FRNRAP.

The chain has TRBV29-1 and TRBJ1-1. The CDR3 loop spans 12 amino acids. In germline, CDR1 is SQVTM, CDR2 ANQGSEA. The CDR3 protein is CSVVWSTSGAFF.